This record concerns one T cell receptor (beta chain) sequence. The study recruited people aged about 18 to 90 years across about two dozen US areas. Among Cohort 3 donors, those recovered had two negative PCRs, clearance, or symptom resolution. This sample was taken from a study of blood T cell repertoires in COVID-19. The wider study: Sources were T cells, B-cell-depleted T cells, or PBMCs; the material itself was cDNA or gDNA.

The CDR3 spans 15 residues. Clones were sequenced by immunoSEQ multiplex PCR, and TCRdb holds only the in-frame ones, with some missing. This sample yields some 490,000 clones, of which approximately 90% are seen a single time; around 7.9% belongs to the top ten. The TCR was taken from a woman aged 60 to 75 who had recovered from COVID-19. The sequencing sample was made of PBMCs or T cells enriched from blood (not recorded which). V and J are TRBV21-1 and TRBJ1-5; the table's D call, TRBD1, has no DNA check behind it. TRBV21-1 is classified as a pseudogene. The CDR3 region has the DNA TGTGCCAGCAGAACGGGACAGGGGGTTCATCAGCCCCAGCATTTT. This codes for CASRTGQGVHQPQHF.